The 3 T cell receptor beta chains presented below share a single source sample, sequenced in a study of tumor-infiltrating lymphocytes in oesophageal squamous cell carcinoma. TCRdb itself ran the PCR reads through MiXCR, one entry per CDR3 protein. Here the sample spans about 12,000 distinct CDR3 sequences, 50% to 65% being singletons. The specimen was esophageal tumor tissue. These receptors were collected from a female donor with esophageal squamous cell carcinoma.

This rearrangement joins TRBV6-1 to TRBJ1-5, with unresolved D. CDR3 length equals 14 residues. V dropped 7 bases and J dropped 3 bases, with 13 bases sitting between them. The V gene's germline CDR1 is MNHNS and CDR2 SASEGT. In DNA form, the CDR3 reads TGTGCCAGCATTCCCGACGGTATCAATCAGCCCCAGCATTTT. Protein: CASIPDGINQPQHF.

This clonotype is medium-sized within its sample. V gene TRBV7-9 combines with J gene TRBJ2-1; 11 nucleotides match TRBD2. The V gene end was trimmed by 0 bases and the J gene end by 3 bases; junction bases not matched to a gene: 4. CDR1 is SEHNR and CDR2 is FQNEAQ in the germline V gene (reference sequence). This CDR3 has 17 residues. CDR3 amino acids: CASSLAEGLADYNEQFF. The CDR3 bases are TGTGCCAGCAGCTTAGCCGAGGGACTAGCGGACTACAATGAGCAGTTCTTC. The whole variable domain, remainder taken from reference TRBV7-9 and TRBJ2-1, is DTGVSQNPRHKITKRGQNVTFRCDPISEHNRLYWYRQTLGQGPEFLTYFQNEAQLEKSRLLSDRFSAERPKGSFSTLEIQRTEQGDSAMYLCASSLAEGLADYNEQFFGPGTRLTVL.

This chain uses TRBV6-4 with TRBJ2-2; D gene uncertain. V was shortened by 1 base and J by 3 bases, with 6 bases between the two germline ends. Germline V lookup: CDR1 MRHNA, CDR2 SNTAGT. This CDR3 region has 14 residues. CDR3 in amino acids: CASSDFEDTGELFF. CDR3 coding DNA: TGTGCCAGCAGTGACTTCGAAGACACCGGGGAGCTGTTTTTT.